Detailed here is one T cell receptor beta chain. Its specificity is unknown. The data were taken from a study of T cells in localized non-small cell lung cancer. General study points: Prolonged overall survival went with higher T cell density in the blood. A median of around 60 of the top 100 tumor clones appeared in adjacent lung, which was paired and uninvolved. Uninvolved adjacent lung had more T cell clonality than any other tissue, topping tumor.

Sequencing was performed with immunoSEQ multiplex PCR; in TCRdb, only in-frame clones are kept and a portion is missing. The sample holds around 17,000 clones, nearly 90% seen once. Trimming shortened V by 3 bases and J by 2 bases, and 7 bases separated the two germline ends. Germline V gene sequence: CDR1 SQVTM, CDR2 ANQGSEA. CDR3 length equals 13 residues. The sequence was obtained from a woman aged 40 to 75 with stage III lung adenocarcinoma. The chain uses TRBV29-1 and TRBJ2-2, with TRBD2 as a possible D gene (5 bases). The sequencing used peripheral blood mononuclear cells, collected before any cancer treatment. This CDR3 reads CSVDEGNTGELFF. CDR3 nucleotide sequence: TGCAGCGTTGATGAGGGTAACACCGGGGAGCTGTTTTTT.